This T cell receptor beta chain was identified during a study of a mutant IDH1 vaccine in newly diagnosed glioma. Study context: Weeks 1, 3, 5, 7, 11, 15, 19 and 23 were when patients received their eight vaccinations. Either 4-6 weeks after radiotherapy alone or alongside temozolomide, vaccination was begun. Overall study results and limits: Vaccine-induced responses were seen in more than 90% of patients, spanning several MHC alleles.

This clone is a singleton in its sample. The antigen is unknown. Time point described: week 11, during vaccination. With topical imiquimod, each dose of the vaccine consisted of 300 ug of mutant IDH1 20-mer peptide. Trimming took 5 bases from V and 3 from J; bases not matched to a gene: 4. CDR1 is MDHEN and CDR2 is SYDVKM in the germline V gene. The CDR3 length is 15 residues. Only in-frame clones appear in the TCRdb table, and some are missing; sequencing was by immunoSEQ multiplex PCR. The sample lists roughly 25,000 clones; 79% were seen once. The receptor's source is a man aged 40-55 years with glioma. Specimen: PBMCs, collected from a glioma patient whose treatment included an IDH1 peptide vaccine. V is TRBV28 and J is TRBJ1-5; 10 bases match TRBD1. The CDR3, as DNA: TGTGCCAGCAGTATAGGGACAGGGGTCAATCAGCCCCAGCATTTT. Protein sequence: CASSIGTGVNQPQHF.